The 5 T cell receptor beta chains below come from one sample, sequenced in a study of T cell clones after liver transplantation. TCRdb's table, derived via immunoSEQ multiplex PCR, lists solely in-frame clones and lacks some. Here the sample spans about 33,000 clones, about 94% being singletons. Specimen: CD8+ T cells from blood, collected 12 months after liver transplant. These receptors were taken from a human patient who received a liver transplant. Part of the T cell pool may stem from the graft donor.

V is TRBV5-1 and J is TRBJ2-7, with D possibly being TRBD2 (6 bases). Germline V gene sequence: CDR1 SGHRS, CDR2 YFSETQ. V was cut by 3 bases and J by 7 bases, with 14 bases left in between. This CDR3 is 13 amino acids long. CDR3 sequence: CASSWGTAREQYF. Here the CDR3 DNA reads TGCGCCAGCAGCTGGGGGACTGCCCGGGAGCAGTACTTC.

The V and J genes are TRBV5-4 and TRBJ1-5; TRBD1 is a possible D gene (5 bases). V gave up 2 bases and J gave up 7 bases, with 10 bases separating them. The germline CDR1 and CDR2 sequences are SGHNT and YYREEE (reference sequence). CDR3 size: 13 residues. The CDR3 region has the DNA TGTGCCAGCAGCTTTCAGGGAAGCCAGCCCCAGCATTTT. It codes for CASSFQGSQPQHF.

In DNA form, the CDR3 reads TGTGCCAGCAGCTTGCCGGACAGGGAGAATGAAAAACTGTTTTTT. It encodes CASSLPDRENEKLFF. The chain links TRBV7-9 to TRBJ1-4, with 8 bases fitting TRBD1. The CDR3 is made up of 15 amino acids. Germline V gene sequence: CDR1 SEHNR, CDR2 FQNEAQ (reference sequence). V trimming: 3 bases; J trimming: 5 bases; junction bases outside the gene matches: 5.

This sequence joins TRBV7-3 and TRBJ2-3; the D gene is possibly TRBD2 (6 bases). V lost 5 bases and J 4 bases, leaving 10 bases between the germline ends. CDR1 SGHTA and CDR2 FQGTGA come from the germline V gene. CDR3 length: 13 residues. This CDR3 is CASSPEGADTQYF. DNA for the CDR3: TGTGCCAGCAGCCCGGAGGGAGCAGATACGCAGTATTTT. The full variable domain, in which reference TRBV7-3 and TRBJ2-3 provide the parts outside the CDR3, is GAGVSQTPSNKVTEKGKYVELRCDPISGHTALYWYRQSLGQGPEFLIYFQGTGAADDSGLPNDRFFAVRPEGSVSTLKIQRTERGDSAVYLCASSPEGADTQYFGPGTRLTVL.

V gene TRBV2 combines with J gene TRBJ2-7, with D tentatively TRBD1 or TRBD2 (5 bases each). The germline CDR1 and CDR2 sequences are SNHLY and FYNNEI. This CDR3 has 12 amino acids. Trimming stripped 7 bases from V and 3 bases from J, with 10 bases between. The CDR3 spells CASKGTVYEQYF. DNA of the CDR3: TGTGCCAGCAAGGGGACGGTCTACGAGCAGTACTTC.